The 24 T cell receptor beta chains listed next were all sequenced from one sample in a study of blood T cell repertoires in COVID-19. Method: immunoSEQ multiplex PCR; TCRdb's copy keeps in-frame clones and lacks some. The sample records about 140,000 clones, 84% being singletons. Material: peripheral blood. These TCRs come from a man between 25 and 39 years old with COVID-19, enrolled during active disease.

The chain recombines TRBV11-3 with TRBJ2-1; 12 bases map to TRBD2. CDR3 length: 17 amino acids. Trimming at V came to 1 base and at J to 9 bases, leaving 10 bases not matched to a gene. Germline CDR1 reads SGHNT; CDR2 reads YENEEA. CDR3 nucleotide sequence: TGTGCCAGCAGCTTAGGGGCTAGCGGGAGGGCCCAGGGTGAGCAGTTCTTC. It is translated as CASSLGASGRAQGEQFF. The whole variable domain, remainder taken from reference TRBV11-3 and TRBJ2-1, is EAGVVQSPRYKIIEKKQPVAFWCNPISGHNTLYWYLQNLGQGPELLIRYENEEAVDDSQLPKDRFSAERLKGVDSTLKIQPAELGDSAVYLCASSLGASGRAQGEQFFGPGTRLTVL.

The chain joins TRBV10-3 to TRBJ1-1; D remains ambiguous. CDR1 is ENHRY and CDR2 is SYGVKD in the germline V gene. The germline V and J ends were trimmed by 3 bases and 4 bases, with 9 bases remaining between them. The CDR3 extends over 13 amino acids. The CDR3 spells CAISERGITEAFF. The CDR3 DNA follows: TGTGCCATCAGTGAAAGAGGGATCACTGAAGCTTTCTTT.

The rearrangement uses TRBV28 and TRBJ1-1; the D gene is possibly TRBD1 (5 bases). The V gene's germline CDR1 is MDHEN and CDR2 SYDVKM. V was clipped by 8 bases and J by 3 bases, with 16 bases between them. The CDR3 is 14 residues long. The CDR3 loop is CASAIGGRDTEAFF. CDR3 nucleotide sequence: TGTGCCAGCGCGATCGGGGGACGGGACACTGAAGCTTTCTTT. Drawing the rest from reference TRBV28 and TRBJ1-1, the complete variable domain is DVKVTQSSRYLVKRTGEKVFLECVQDMDHENMFWYRQDPGLGLRLIYFSYDVKMKEKGDIPEGYSVSREKKERFSLILESASTNQTSMYLCASAIGGRDTEAFFGQGTRLTVV.

J is TRBJ2-1 and V is TRBV7-2, with 7 nucleotides matching TRBD2. The length of the CDR3 is 15 residues. From germline, CDR1 is SGHTA and CDR2 FQGNSA. V shed 3 bases and J 5 bases; nucleotides not matched to a gene: 7. The DNA for the CDR3 is TGTGCCAGCAGCTTGGGGAGGGAGAGAAACAATGAGCAGTTCTTC. Its translation: CASSLGRERNNEQFF.

The rearrangement joins TRBV30 to TRBJ1-2, with 9 bases aligning to TRBD1. The V and J ends lost 0 bases and 6 bases, in that order; junction bases with no gene match: 5. This CDR3 comprises 14 residues. Germline values: CDR1 GTSNPN, CDR2 SVGIG (reference sequence). The CDR3, as DNA: TGTGCCTGGAGTGTAGGGGGACAGGGTCATGGCTACACCTTC. It translates to CAWSVGGQGHGYTF.

This clone was picked up one time. V usage is TRBV5-8 and J usage is TRBJ1-5; D is perhaps TRBD1 (6 bases). CDR1 SGHTS and CDR2 YDEGEE come from the germline V gene. Between the trimmed V and J ends, which lost 4 bases and 3 bases, there was a span of 11 bases. The CDR3 has 14 amino acids. Written as DNA, the CDR3 is TGTGCCAGCAGCCCCAGGGGCAACAATCAGCCCCAGCATTTT. This translates into CASSPRGNNQPQHF.

This clone was detected only a few times. The chain employs TRBV7-2 and TRBJ1-5; possibly TRBD1 for D (5 bases). The V gene's germline CDR1 is SGHTA and CDR2 FQGNSA. Between the trimmed V and J ends, which lost 5 bases and 6 bases, there was a span of 14 bases. This CDR3 has 14 residues. The CDR3 loop reads CASSPTPGGQPQHF. In nucleotides, the CDR3 is TGTGCCAGCAGCCCCACCCCGGGGGGTCAGCCCCAGCATTTT.

The chain combines TRBV7-9 with TRBJ1-4, with 7 bases matching TRBD1. The CDR3 sequence is 15 residues long. Germline trimming cut 1 base from V and 8 bases from J; bases unmatched to any gene: 7. Germline CDR1 reads SEHNR; CDR2 reads FQNEAQ (reference sequence). CDR3 loop: CASSLEEGAGEKLFF. In DNA form, the CDR3 reads TGTGCCAGCAGCTTAGAGGAGGGGGCAGGGGAAAAACTGTTTTTT.

The rearrangement joins TRBV7-2 to TRBJ2-7; tentative D call: TRBD1 (5 bases). Germline values: CDR1 SGHTA, CDR2 FQGNSA. The length of the CDR3 is 15 residues. Trimming took off 1 base at V and 3 bases at J, with 13 bases between the two ends. CDR3 in amino acids: CASSLVSSGYYEQYF. In DNA form, the CDR3 reads TGTGCCAGCAGCTTAGTTTCGTCAGGGTACTACGAGCAGTACTTC. Full variable domain (rest looked up from reference TRBV7-2 and TRBJ2-7): GAGVSQSPSNKVTEKGKDVELRCDPISGHTALYWYRQSLGQGLEFLIYFQGNSAPDKSGLPSDRFSAERTGGSVSTLTIQRTQQEDSAVYLCASSLVSSGYYEQYFGPGTRLTVT.

The V and J genes are TRBV9 and TRBJ1-2; D ambiguous. Germline V lookup: CDR1 SGDLS, CDR2 YYNGEE. V was shortened by 0 bases and J by 0 bases, with 6 bases between the two germline ends. The CDR3 is 14 amino acids. This CDR3 is CASSVGRANYGYTF. The CDR3 bases are TGTGCCAGCAGCGTAGGCCGGGCTAACTATGGCTACACCTTC.

This rearrangement joins TRBV2 to TRBJ2-2, with 9 positions matching TRBD2. The V gene's germline CDR1 is SNHLY and CDR2 FYNNEI. After removal of 6 bases from V and 4 bases from J, the junction contained 3 bases not matched to a gene. The CDR3 length is 14 residues. The CDR3 is CASRGTSTTGELFF. The CDR3 bases are TGTGCCAGCAGAGGGACTAGCACCACCGGGGAGCTGTTTTTT.

This clone was counted once. V is TRBV6-1 and J is TRBJ2-7; TRBD2 aligns across 9 bases. Unmatched junction bases numbered 11, after V lost 1 base and J lost 7 bases. The CDR3 sequence is 16 residues long. From germline, CDR1 is MNHNS and CDR2 SASEGT. CDR3 in DNA: TGTGCCAGCAGTGAAGGATGGGTAGCGGGAGCTGAAGAGCAGTACTTC. It codes for CASSEGWVAGAEEQYF.

The V and J genes are TRBV6-5 and TRBJ2-1, with 7 nucleotides matching TRBD1. The V segment lost 6 bases and the J segment 4 bases; nucleotides outside the gene matches: 9. Germline assignment: CDR1 MNHEY and CDR2 SVGAGI. This CDR3 contains 15 residues. In DNA, the CDR3 is TGTGCCAGCAGATATACACAGGGGCAGTACAATGAGCAGTTCTTC. It yields the protein CASRYTQGQYNEQFF.

This clone was observed a few times. The chain has TRBV27 and TRBJ2-7, with 7 bases that match TRBD2. Trimming removed 5 bases from V and 3 bases from J; junction bases left unmatched: 7. Looked up from germline, CDR1 is MNHEY and CDR2 is SMNVEV (reference sequence). The CDR3 extends over 14 amino acids. The CDR3 nucleotides are TGTGCCAGCAGTCCCCAACCTAGCGGCTACGAGCAGTACTTC. It encodes CASSPQPSGYEQYF.

This chain uses TRBV10-3 with TRBJ2-6; tentatively, D is TRBD1 (6 bases). Trimming removed 2 bases at V and 0 bases at J, with 8 bases between. Germline values: CDR1 ENHRY, CDR2 SYGVKD. The CDR3 runs 16 residues. CDR3 region: CAISERGSSGANVLTF. CDR3 in DNA: TGTGCCATCAGTGAGAGGGGGAGCTCTGGGGCCAACGTCCTGACTTTC.

The chain recombines TRBV3-1 (or the pseudogene TRBV3-2) with TRBJ1-1; D is unclear. Trimming pared 8 bases from V and 1 base from J, leaving 11 bases between. The CDR3 totals 13 residues. In germline, CDR1 is LGHDT, CDR2 YNNKEL (reference sequence). The CDR3 coding sequence is TGTGCCAGCGAACGTTGGGCGAACACTGAAGCTTTCTTT. Its protein is CASERWANTEAFF.

The rearrangement links TRBV6-5 to TRBJ1-1, with D possibly matching TRBD1 (5 bases). This CDR3 contains 12 residues. V was shortened by 6 bases and J by 5 bases, with 10 bases between the two germline ends. Germline values: CDR1 MNHEY, CDR2 SVGAGI. The DNA for the CDR3 is TGTGCCAGCAGCCCAGGGAATACTGAAGCTTTCTTT. Amino acids: CASSPGNTEAFF.

V gene TRBV5-1 combines with J gene TRBJ2-4, with D maybe TRBD1 (6 bases). With 5 bases removed from V and 1 base from J, the gap between germline ends came to 22 bases. The germline gives CDR1 SGHRS, CDR2 YFSETQ. The length of the CDR3 is 18 residues. CDR3 sequence (DNA): TGCGCCAGCAGTCTCCATGTCTTAGGGGGAACGGCCAAAAACATTCAGTACTTC. Translated: CASSLHVLGGTAKNIQYF.

The CDR3 is CASSSGSTDTQYF. The CDR3 coding sequence is TGCGCCTCAAGTAGCGGCAGCACAGATACGCAGTATTTT. V and J are TRBV5-1 and TRBJ2-3; perhaps TRBD2 as D (6 bases). CDR1 SGHRS and CDR2 YFSETQ come from the germline V gene. V was pared by 10 bases and J by 0 bases, with 12 bases between. The CDR3 covers 13 residues. Supplemented by reference TRBV5-1 and TRBJ2-3, the full variable domain reads KAGVTQTPRYLIKTRGQQVTLSCSPISGHRSVSWYQQTPGQGLQFLFEYFSETQRNKGNFPGRFSGRQFSNSRSEMNVSTLELGDSALYLCASSSGSTDTQYFGPGTRLTVL.

This chain joins TRBV13 and TRBJ2-1; 11 nucleotides match TRBD2. V trimming: 4 bases; J trimming: 9 bases; junction bases outside the gene matches: 8. Per germline, CDR1 PRHDT and CDR2 FYEKMQ (reference sequence). The CDR3 sequence is 15 residues long. The CDR3 DNA follows: TGTGCCAGCAGCTATAGCGGGAGGGCCCACGGTGAGCAGTTCTTC. Translated, it gives CASSYSGRAHGEQFF.

This clone was counted a single time. The chain links TRBV4-2 to TRBJ2-3; possibly TRBD2 for D (6 bases). CDR1 is LGHNA, CDR2 YNFKEQ, per germline. This CDR3 is built from 16 residues. Trimming removed 0 bases from V and 6 bases from J, with 16 bases in between. The CDR3 DNA sequence: TGTGCCAGCAGCCAAGATCTAGGAGGCGGGGCGGATACGCAGTATTTT. Protein: CASSQDLGGGADTQYF.

V and J are TRBV19 and TRBJ2-1; possible D gene TRBD2, 6 bases. Trimming pared 5 bases from V and 4 bases from J, leaving 9 bases between. The germline gives CDR1 LNHDA, CDR2 SQIVND (reference sequence). The CDR3 has 13 amino acids. Here the CDR3 DNA reads TGTGCCAGTAGTGAGGGAGGATACAATGAGCAGTTCTTC. Translating it yields CASSEGGYNEQFF. The variable domain in full, with the rest retrieved from reference TRBV19 and TRBJ2-1, is DGGITQSPKYLFRKEGQNVTLSCEQNLNHDAMYWYRQDPGQGLRLIYYSQIVNDFQKGDIAEGYSVSREKKESFPLTVTSAQKNPTAFYLCASSEGGYNEQFFGPGTRLTVL.

The J gene is TRBJ1-1, the V gene TRBV14; 7 bases agree with TRBD1. The CDR3 covers 12 residues. J gave up 5 bases and V 4 bases, and 1 base lay outside the gene matches. The germline V gene encodes CDR1 SGHDN and CDR2 FVKESK. CDR3 protein: CASSRQGTEAFF. The CDR3 DNA is TGTGCCAGCAGCCGACAGGGAACTGAAGCTTTCTTT.

This clone was observed a handful of times. The V call is TRBV2, the J call TRBJ2-5; maybe TRBD1 (5 bases). Germline CDR1 and CDR2: SNHLY and FYNNEI. V was clipped by 6 bases and J by 5 bases, with 16 bases between them. CDR3 length: 14 amino acids. The CDR3 sequence is CASRGQGQLETQYF. For the CDR3, the DNA is TGTGCCAGCAGGGGGCAGGGTCAACTGGAGACCCAGTACTTC.